This T cell receptor (beta chain) was profiled in a study of T-cell memory formation after mild COVID-19. Background on the study: Across donors, TCR clusters were largely donor specific. Study findings and constraints: CM and EM subsets held most contracting CD4+ clones; EMRA held CD8+ ones. In pre-infection memory, a portion of responding clones appeared, which suggested that cross-reactive memory joined. Proof of SARS-CoV-2 specificity was absent for the second-wave clones that crested on day 37.

This clonotype was counted only a few times. Its target is unknown. The CDR3 runs 12 residues. The junction had 6 bases not matched to a gene; V was cut back by 3 bases and J by 16 bases. Germline V CDR1 and CDR2: KGHDR, SFDVKD. TCRdb itself ran the 5' RACE reads through MiXCR, one entry per CDR3 protein. In the table there are 450,000 to 650,000 distinct CDR3 sequences, roughly 20% of which are singletons. Sequencing was carried out using PBMCs or a T cell subset sorted from them (not recorded which). The origin of this receptor is an adult woman who had mild COVID-19 (a few samples of this study predate the infection). Cell type and time point are not known. The chain combines TRBV24-1 with TRBJ2-1; 9 nucleotides align to TRBD1. The CDR3 loop reads CATSDPGTGFFF. CDR3 bases: TGTGCCACCAGTGATCCCGGGACAGGGTTCTTCTTC.